Listed below are T cell receptor beta chains from one sample, sequenced in a study of cytomegalovirus exposure and HLA in healthy donors. Assay used: immunoSEQ multiplex PCR; TCRdb lists only in-frame clones, some missing. The table shows tens of thousands of clones, with 85% to 95% occurring only once. The specimen was PBMCs. The receptors shown here come from a man aged 18-30 years in good health and CMV-seronegative. The CDR3 runs from the conserved cysteine through the conserved F or W. D genes are given only for firm matches. Rows may omit the clone size; those that give it use once, few, many or a size class.

d_call | j_call | v_call | clone_size | cdr3_length | cdr3_aa | cdr3_nt
TRBD1 | TRBJ1-5 | TRBV19 | - | 16 | CASSIAPGQGNQPQHF | TGTGCCAGTAGTATAGCCCCGGGACAGGGGAATCAGCCCCAGCATTTT
TRBD1 | TRBJ1-4 | TRBV4-2 | - | 20 | CASSARDSDLLLRANEKLFF | TGTGCCAGCAGCGCTCGGGACAGTGACCTACTCCTCAGGGCTAATGAAAAACTGTTTTTT
- | TRBJ1-2 | TRBV21-1 | - | 13 | CASSKAQRGGYTF | TGTGCCAGCAGCAAAGCGCAGCGGGGTGGCTACACCTTC
- | TRBJ2-7 | TRBV2 | - | 12 | CASLAGAYEQYF | TGTGCCAGCTTAGCAGGGGCCTACGAGCAGTACTTC
- | TRBJ2-1 | TRBV15 | - | 16 | CATSRDRTGSSNEQFF | TGTGCCACCAGCAGAGATCGAACAGGGAGTAGTAATGAGCAGTTCTTC
TRBD2 | TRBJ2-7 | TRBV5-4 | - | 20 | CASSGFPGLETSGSGNEQYF | TGTGCCAGCAGCGGGTTCCCAGGGTTAGAGACTAGCGGGAGTGGCAACGAGCAGTACTTC
- | TRBJ2-7 | TRBV5-1 | - | 15 | CASSFNPGSVYEQYF | TGCGCCAGCAGCTTCAATCCCGGTTCCGTCTACGAGCAGTACTTC
TRBD1 | TRBJ1-5 | TRBV5-6 | - | 14 | CASSLASGGQPQHF | TGTGCCAGCAGCTTAGCGTCAGGGGGTCAGCCCCAGCATTTT
- | TRBJ2-6 | TRBV13 | - | 16 | CASSFRIPSGANVLTF | TGTGCCAGCAGCTTCAGGATTCCCTCTGGGGCCAACGTCCTGACTTTC
- | TRBJ1-1 | TRBV5-1 | - | 13 | CAVGSGLNTEAFF | TGCGCCGTCGGTTCAGGGTTGAACACTGAAGCTTTCTTT
TRBD1 | TRBJ1-5 | TRBV7-9 | - | 18 | CASSLGDRPSSGNQPQHF | TGTGCCAGCAGCTTAGGGGACAGGCCATCGAGTGGCAATCAGCCCCAGCATTTT
TRBD2 | TRBJ2-6 | TRBV11-3 | - | 18 | CASSLESSGSSGANVLTF | TGTGCCAGCAGCTTAGAGTCTAGCGGCAGCTCTGGGGCCAACGTCCTGACTTTC
- | TRBJ1-1 | TRBV7-2 | - | 14 | CASSLGRGFTEAFF | TGTGCCAGCAGCTTAGGACGGGGGTTCACTGAAGCTTTCTTT
TRBD1 | TRBJ2-7 | TRBV7-9 | - | 12 | CASSATGAEQYF | TGTGCCAGCAGCGCGACAGGGGCGGAGCAGTACTTC
- | TRBJ2-1 | TRBV29-1 | - | 16 | CSVEGGLLSSYNEQFF | TGCAGCGTTGAAGGGGGCCTCCTTAGCTCCTACAATGAGCAGTTCTTC
TRBD2 | TRBJ2-1 | TRBV7-3 | - | 16 | CASSSRPGLATNEQFF | TGTGCCAGCAGCTCCCGACCGGGACTAGCCACCAATGAGCAGTTCTTC
TRBD1 | TRBJ2-7 | TRBV5-1 | - | 18 | CASSPLKGQGASTYEQYF | TGCGCCAGCAGCCCCCTAAAGGGGCAGGGGGCGAGCACCTACGAGCAGTACTTC
TRBD1 | TRBJ2-6 | TRBV29-1 | - | 18 | CSVDLRDRENSGANVLTF | TGCAGCGTAGACCTCAGGGACAGGGAAAACTCTGGGGCCAACGTCCTGACTTTC
- | TRBJ1-1 | TRBV20-1 | - | 10 | CSAGQGTAFF | TGCAGTGCTGGTCAGGGAACGGCTTTCTTT
- | TRBJ2-7 | TRBV12-2 | once | 15 | CASRPRTSDDYEQYF | TGTGCAAGTCGCCCAAGGACTAGCGATGACTACGAGCAGTACTTC
- | TRBJ2-5 | TRBV5-6 | - | 15 | CASSLVQGGSETQYF | TGTGCCAGCAGCTTGGTACAGGGAGGGTCTGAGACCCAGTACTTC
- | TRBJ2-7 | TRBV15 | - | 13 | CATSRLLRYEQYF | TGTGCCACCAGCAGACTACTCCGTTACGAGCAGTACTTC
- | TRBJ2-1 | TRBV30 | - | 15 | CAWSPGIPTSNEQFF | TGTGCCTGGAGTCCCGGGATTCCCACCTCCAATGAGCAGTTCTTC
TRBD2 | TRBJ2-1 | TRBV5-1 | - | 18 | CASSWADSGFDVYNEQFF | TGCGCCAGCAGCTGGGCGGATAGCGGGTTCGACGTCTACAATGAGCAGTTCTTC
- | TRBJ2-1 | TRBV6-1 | - | 15 | CASSEAGASYNEQFF | TGTGCCAGCAGTGAAGCGGGAGCCTCCTACAATGAGCAGTTCTTC
- | TRBJ2-3 | TRBV6-5 | - | 13 | CASSSAGGDTQYF | TGTGCCAGCAGTTCGGCAGGTGGAGATACGCAGTATTTT
- | TRBJ1-2 | TRBV19 | - | 13 | CASSILAGTGYTF | TGTGCCAGTAGTATCTTGGCAGGAACGGGCTACACCTTC
TRBD2 | TRBJ2-1 | TRBV5-6 | - | 13 | CASSLTSGNEQFF | TGTGCCAGCAGCTTGACTAGCGGCAATGAGCAGTTCTTC
- | TRBJ2-2 | TRBV29-1 | - | 12 | CSVGGVVGELFF | TGCAGCGTTGGGGGGGTAGTAGGGGAGCTGTTTTTT
- | TRBJ2-3 | TRBV11-2 | - | 17 | CASSFGQALTRTDTQYF | TGTGCCAGCAGCTTCGGACAAGCCTTAACTCGCACAGATACGCAGTATTTT
- | TRBJ2-1 | TRBV4-2 | - | 19 | CASSQEARTGTYSYNEQFF | TGTGCCAGCAGCCAAGAGGCCCGCACCGGGACTTACTCCTACAATGAGCAGTTCTTC
- | TRBJ1-2 | TRBV30 | - | 13 | CAWSTQANYGYTF | TGTGCCTGGAGTACTCAGGCTAACTATGGCTACACCTTC
- | TRBJ2-1 | TRBV30 | - | 12 | CAWSVGVPEQFF | TGTGCCTGGAGTGTAGGGGTCCCCGAGCAGTTCTTC
- | TRBJ1-1 | TRBV11-2 | - | 12 | CASSLSGTEAFF | TGTGCCAGCAGCTTAAGCGGCACTGAAGCTTTCTTT
- | TRBJ2-4 | TRBV19 | - | 13 | CASSMGGQRSQYF | TGTGCCAGTAGTATGGGCGGACAACGTTCTCAGTACTTC
TRBD2 | TRBJ2-2 | TRBV6-4 | few | 18 | CASSDSLSSGRATGELFF | TGTGCCAGCAGTGACTCTCTTTCTAGCGGGAGGGCCACCGGGGAGCTGTTTTTT
TRBD1 | TRBJ1-2 | TRBV4-1 | - | 14 | CASSPERTGDGYTF | TGCGCCAGCAGCCCCGAGAGGACAGGGGACGGCTACACCTTC
- | TRBJ1-5 | TRBV13 | once | 14 | CASSLGQSNQPQHF | TGTGCCAGCAGCTTAGGGCAGAGCAATCAGCCCCAGCATTTT
TRBD1 | TRBJ1-3 | TRBV7-9 | - | 14 | CASSRGTGKNTIYF | TGTGCCAGCAGCCGCGGGACAGGGAAAAACACCATATATTTT
- | TRBJ2-5 | TRBV2 | - | 11 | CASSLEETQYF | TGTGCCAGCAGTCTCGAGGAGACCCAGTACTTC
TRBD1 | TRBJ2-5 | TRBV28 | - | 15 | CASRIGTGDVETQYF | TGTGCCAGCAGGATCGGGACAGGGGACGTAGAGACCCAGTACTTC
- | TRBJ1-1 | TRBV29-1 | - | 13 | CSVKQGGQTEAFF | TGCAGCGTCAAACAGGGAGGGCAAACTGAAGCTTTCTTT
TRBD2 | TRBJ2-7 | TRBV13 | once | 15 | CASSLLTSGTYEQYF | TGTGCCAGCAGCCTCCTGACTAGCGGGACCTACGAGCAGTACTTC
TRBD1 | TRBJ1-2 | TRBV30 | - | 11 | CAFLDRVSYTF | TGTGCCTTCCTGGACAGGGTGAGCTACACCTTC
TRBD2 | TRBJ2-7 | TRBV9 | - | 14 | CASSVAGLGYEQYF | TGTGCCAGCAGCGTAGCAGGACTAGGGTACGAGCAGTACTTC
TRBD1 | TRBJ1-2 | TRBV5-4 | - | 16 | CASSWGNPGQGYGYTF | TGTGCCAGCAGCTGGGGGAATCCGGGACAGGGGTATGGCTACACCTTC
TRBD2 | TRBJ2-1 | TRBV2 | - | 15 | CASSVTSGSGYEQFF | TGTGCCAGCAGTGTCACTAGCGGGAGCGGCTATGAGCAGTTCTTC
TRBD2 | TRBJ2-1 | TRBV25-1 | - | 15 | CASSEVTSGGNEQFF | TGTGCCAGCAGTGAAGTAACTAGCGGGGGCAATGAGCAGTTCTTC
TRBD2 | TRBJ2-5 | TRBV5-6 | - | 17 | CASSLFGSGRPQETQYF | TGTGCCAGCAGCTTGTTCGGTAGCGGGAGACCCCAAGAGACCCAGTACTTC
- | TRBJ1-5 | TRBV2 | - | 12 | CASRQDNQPQHF | TGTGCCAGCAGACAGGACAATCAGCCCCAGCATTTT
TRBD1 | TRBJ1-1 | TRBV19 | - | 13 | CASNGQGRGEAFF | TGTGCCAGTAACGGACAGGGGAGAGGTGAAGCTTTCTTT
TRBD2 | TRBJ2-4 | TRBV27 | - | 14 | CASGAGGAKNIQYF | TGTGCCAGCGGTGCGGGAGGGGCCAAAAACATTCAGTACTTC
- | TRBJ1-2 | TRBV6-5 | - | 11 | CASSEAAPQTF | TGTGCCAGCAGTGAAGCGGCCCCTCAAACCTTC
TRBD1 | TRBJ2-1 | TRBV7-9 | - | 16 | CASSLTGGLSYNEQFF | TGTGCCAGCAGCTTGACAGGGGGCCTCTCCTACAATGAGCAGTTCTTC
TRBD2 | TRBJ2-4 | TRBV28 | once | 19 | CASSLGLAGFGLAKNIQYF | TGTGCCAGCAGTTTGGGACTAGCGGGATTTGGATTAGCCAAAAACATTCAGTACTTC
- | TRBJ1-5 | TRBV27 | - | 18 | CASSLAGRGRHTVLPQHF | TGTGCCAGCAGTTTAGCGGGGAGGGGGAGGCATACGGTGCTGCCCCAGCATTTT
TRBD1 | TRBJ1-2 | TRBV12-5 | - | 15 | CASGLGQGRDYGYTF | TGTGCTAGTGGTTTGGGACAGGGTCGGGACTATGGCTACACCTTC
- | TRBJ2-1 | TRBV4-1 | - | 12 | CASSHIVNEQFF | TGCGCCAGCAGCCATATAGTCAATGAGCAGTTCTTC
- | TRBJ2-3 | TRBV6-1 | - | 13 | CASSDAPPYTQYF | TGTGCCAGCAGTGATGCGCCTCCGTATACGCAGTATTTT
TRBD1 | TRBJ1-5 | TRBV11-2 | - | 14 | CASSLGQGNQPQHF | TGTGCCAGCAGCTTGGGACAGGGCAATCAGCCCCAGCATTTT